This note documents a single T cell receptor (beta chain) sequence. Its antigen remains unknown. CDR3 size: 16 residues. The source of the sample is a study of blood T cells in healthy people across ages. Sample-barcoded 5' priming and a J-beta primer mix drove a second PCR of about 7 to 12 cycles. TCRdb itself ran the 5' RACE reads through MiXCR, one entry per CDR3 protein. The sample shows approximately 1.5 million distinct CDR3 sequences, about 42% of them seen only once. Whole-study results and caveats: Significant beta diversity loss was already apparent by age approximately 38, declining roughly linearly.

The sequence was obtained from a young woman in good health. The sequencing input was blood. The chain links TRBV21-1 to TRBJ1-5; the D call of TRBD1 is as the table states it, not checked on the DNA. TRBV21-1 is annotated as a pseudogene. This CDR3 reads CASSTGTSYSNQPQHF. The CDR3 bases are TGTGCCAGCAGCACCGGGACATCGTATAGCAATCAGCCCCAGCATTTT.